The T cell receptor (beta chain) described here comes from a study of blood T cells in healthy people across ages. As for the study in general: T cells yielded about one barcoded beta molecule per two cells through template switching.

In this sample, this clonotype turned up a few times. Its antigen is unidentified. General observations from the study: It was found that TCR beta diversity correlated strongly with the percentage of naive T cells.

Every donor provided roughly 10 milliliters of peripheral blood. Next came a second PCR, run for about 7 to 11 cycles, which used a sample-barcoded 5' primer along with a J-beta primer mix. With 12 random nucleotides, a template-switch adaptor tagged each individual cDNA molecule. A single record per CDR3 protein comes from TCRdb applying MiXCR to the 5' RACE reads. The table shows about 1,500,000 distinct CDR3 sequences, with about 28% occurring only once. The CDR3 covers 15 residues. CDR1 and CDR2 from the germline V gene are SGDLS and YYNGEE. Trimming took 3 bases from V and 2 from J, leaving 13 bases between them.

The sequenced material came from blood. The rearrangement uses TRBV9 and TRBJ2-3, with D possibly being TRBD2 (7 bases). The origin of this receptor is a woman aged 25-40 years in good health. The CDR3 region is CASSEGGLSTDTQYF. In nucleotides, the CDR3 is TGTGCCAGCAGCGAGGGGGGGCTATCCACAGATACGCAGTATTTT.